The following is a T cell receptor beta chain sequence with its context. The sample comes from a study of patients and donors after allogeneic stem cell transplantation. J gave up 4 bases and V 0 bases, and 4 bases lay outside the gene matches. The germline gives CDR1 MNHEY, CDR2 SVGAGI. The CDR3 runs 15 residues. Via MiXCR, TCRdb re-called the RT-PCR reads, giving one row per CDR3 protein. Of about a million distinct CDR3 sequences in the sample, roughly 18% are singletons; the top ten hold 5.5% to 6.5%. Source material: blood, either unsorted or a sorted T cell fraction (not recorded which). V and J are TRBV6-5 and TRBJ1-2; 8 bases align to TRBD1. This receptor was taken from a human donor who was either an allogeneic HSCT recipient or a stem cell or donor lymphocyte infusion donor (not recorded which). It is not recorded whose cells these are; they may come from a transplant donor. The CDR3 here is CASSYSSGTGYGYTF. The CDR3 DNA is TGTGCCAGCAGTTACTCCTCCGGGACAGGCTATGGCTACACCTTC.